This T cell receptor (beta chain) originates from a study of shared clonotypes between healthy human individuals. Study-wide context: Every donor yielded three CD4 naive, three CD4 memory, two CD8 naive and one CD8 memory plate. Study-level results: Relative to their counterparts shared across all four donors, non-shared clonotypes exhibited diminished generation probabilities. Naive subsets typically showed greater estimated richness than memory subsets.

This CDR3 is 16 amino acids long. J gave up 0 bases and V 1 base, and 3 bases lay outside the gene matches. From germline, CDR1 is KGHSH and CDR2 LQKENI. Donors comprised only Caucasian adults living in Nashville, Tennessee. The data were produced by immunoSEQ multiplex PCR, yet TCRdb's version contains in-frame clones alone and is incomplete. The sample records 2 million to 2.5 million clones, roughly 90% being singletons. Turning to this clone: Its matching antigen is unknown. Other DNA sequences within the sample encode an identical CDR3.

Specimen: naive CD4+ T cells from PBMCs. Subset noted: CD45RA+ positively selected. This sequence joins TRBV18 and TRBJ2-3, with 8 bases that match TRBD2. The TCR was taken from a man aged 18 to 29 in good health. Some clones in this sample may be carry-over from other donors' samples. DNA of the CDR3: TGTGCCAGCTCACCACTAGCGGGAACTAGCACAGATACGCAGTATTTT. This sequence encodes CASSPLAGTSTDTQYF. Together with reference TRBV18 and TRBJ2-3, the CDR3 gives the full variable domain: NAGVMQNPRHLVRRRGQEARLRCSPMKGHSHVYWYRQLPEEGLKFMVYLQKENIIDESGMPKERFSAEFPKEGPSILRIQQVVRGDSAAYFCASSPLAGTSTDTQYFGPGTRLTVL.